Presented here are 27 T cell receptor beta chains from one specimen sequenced in a study of shared clonotypes between healthy human individuals. Clones were sequenced by immunoSEQ multiplex PCR, and TCRdb holds only the in-frame ones, with some missing. The sample gives about 980,000 clones, approximately 80% of which show up once; about 1.5% is in the top ten. Sequenced input: memory CD4+ T cells sorted from blood. Subset meaning: CD45RA-negative fraction. These receptors were taken from a man between 18 and 29 years old in good health.

This clone was found a few times. The rearrangement joins TRBV10-2 to TRBJ1-1; D is perhaps TRBD1 (5 bases). Germline-derived CDR1 and CDR2 are WSHSY and SAAADI. This CDR3 is built from 11 residues. With 5 bases removed from V and 9 bases from J, the gap between germline ends came to 10 bases. The CDR3 loop is CASSSDRKAFF. The CDR3 bases are TGCGCCAGCAGTTCCGACAGAAAAGCTTTCTTT.

The genes are TRBV7-9 and TRBJ1-4; D possibly corresponds to TRBD1 (5 bases). Trimming shortened V by 1 base and J by 11 bases, and 20 bases separated the two germline ends. CDR3 length: 16 amino acids. Looked up from germline, CDR1 is SEHNR and CDR2 is FQNEAQ (reference sequence). The CDR3 spells CASSLDIIGDFGKLFF. The CDR3 bases are TGTGCCAGCAGCTTAGACATTATCGGGGACTTCGGCAAACTGTTTTTT.

The chain couples TRBV11-2 to TRBJ1-4; 9 positions match TRBD1. The CDR3 consists of 15 residues. In germline, CDR1 is SGHAT, CDR2 FQNNGV. Trimming at V came to 2 bases and at J to 5 bases, leaving 3 bases not matched to a gene. The DNA for the CDR3 is TGTGCCAGCAGCTTAAGCGACAGGGGGAATGAAAAACTGTTTTTT. Protein sequence: CASSLSDRGNEKLFF. The variable domain in full, completed from reference TRBV11-2 and TRBJ1-4, reads EAGVAQSPRYKIIEKRQSVAFWCNPISGHATLYWYQQILGQGPKLLIQFQNNGVVDDSQLPKDRFSAERLKGVDSTLKIQPAKLEDSAVYLCASSLSDRGNEKLFFGSGTQLSVL.

A note on this clone: One junction end disagrees with the germline gene, perhaps due to a read error. V is TRBV7-7 and J is TRBJ2-1; D remains unclear. The CDR3 totals 15 residues. Germline CDR1 reads SSHAT; CDR2 reads FNYEAQ (reference sequence). CDR3 DNA: TGTGCTAGCAGCTTAAGCGTCGAGTCCTACAATGAGCAGTTCTTC. Translated: CASSLSVESYNEQFF.

V is TRBV5-6 and J is TRBJ1-3; D uncertain. The V gene lost 6 bases and the J gene lost 0 bases, with 10 bases spanning the gap. The CDR3 is 14 residues long. The germline V gene has CDR1 SGHDT and CDR2 YYEEEE. CDR3 region: CASTEHSSGNTIYF. DNA of the CDR3: TGTGCCAGCACCGAACATTCCTCTGGAAACACCATATATTTT.

This clone was seen a few times. This rearrangement joins TRBV5-1 to TRBJ2-3; TRBD1 aligns across 7 bases. This CDR3 is built from 15 residues. Germline V gene data show CDR1 as SGHRS and CDR2 as YFSETQ. The J segment lost 5 bases and the V segment lost 7 bases, leaving 13 bases of the junction unmatched. The CDR3 coding sequence is TGCGCCAGCTGCCGGGACAGTTCCTCGGGAGATACGCAGTATTTT. This gives the protein CASCRDSSSGDTQYF. The full variable domain, with the rest looked up from reference TRBV5-1 and TRBJ2-3, is KAGVTQTPRYLIKTRGQQVTLSCSPISGHRSVSWYQQTPGQGLQFLFEYFSETQRNKGNFPGRFSGRQFSNSRSEMNVSTLELGDSALYLCASCRDSSSGDTQYFGPGTRLTVL.

This chain uses TRBV4-1 with TRBJ2-5; TRBD2 matches 14 bases. The germline CDR1 and CDR2 sequences are MGHRA and YSYEKL. CDR3 size: 16 residues. Losses at the gene ends were 4 bases for V and 5 bases for J; bases not matched to a gene: 6. The CDR3 bases are TGCGCCAGCAGCCTCGGGACTAGCGGGAGCGGGGAGACCCAGTACTTC. Protein: CASSLGTSGSGETQYF.

Remarks on this clone: Other DNA sequences within the sample encode an identical CDR3. V is TRBV5-1 and J is TRBJ2-1, with D perhaps TRBD2 (5 bases). V was clipped by 3 bases and J by 4 bases, with 11 bases between them. The CDR3 sequence is 14 residues long. Germline V CDR1 and CDR2: SGHRS, YFSETQ. CDR3 amino acids: CASSSGGSYNEQFF. The CDR3 DNA is TGCGCCAGCAGCTCCGGCGGGTCTTACAATGAGCAGTTCTTC.

About this clone: The sample has other DNA sequences that encode this CDR3 too. The chain recombines TRBV10-3 with TRBJ2-3; D perhaps matches TRBD1 (5 bases). CDR1 ENHRY and CDR2 SYGVKD come from the germline V gene. CDR3 length: 13 amino acids. The ends were cut back, 4 bases at V and 2 bases at J, with 7 bases in the middle. CDR3 loop: CAISGGFTDTQYF. In DNA form, the CDR3 reads TGTGCCATCAGTGGGGGCTTCACAGATACGCAGTATTTT.

The rearrangement uses TRBV5-1 and TRBJ2-1; 8 bases align to TRBD1. CDR1 SGHRS and CDR2 YFSETQ come from the germline V gene. This CDR3 spans 13 amino acids. V was clipped by 4 bases and J by 8 bases; unmatched bases: 5. The CDR3 loop reads CASSRTGWDEQFF. As DNA, the CDR3 is TGCGCCAGCAGCAGGACAGGGTGGGATGAGCAGTTCTTC.

V gene TRBV7-2 combines with J gene TRBJ2-5; the match to TRBD1 covers 8 bases. Germline V gene data show CDR1 as SGHTA and CDR2 as FQGNSA. This CDR3 has 15 amino acids. The V and J ends lost 5 bases and 1 base, in that order; junction bases with no gene match: 6. The CDR3 reads CASSPQTGGQETQYF. The CDR3 DNA follows: TGTGCCAGCAGCCCCCAAACAGGGGGCCAAGAGACCCAGTACTTC.

For the CDR3, the DNA is TGTGCCAGCAGTTACTCGAAGGGGCTAGCCTACAATGAGCAGTTCTTC. It yields the protein CASSYSKGLAYNEQFF. The rearrangement links TRBV6-5 to TRBJ2-1; a possible D gene is TRBD1 (5 bases). Germline assignment: CDR1 MNHEY and CDR2 SVGAGI. Trimming cost V 0 bases and J 2 bases, with 11 bases left between them. The CDR3 consists of 16 residues.

V gene TRBV11-3 combines with J gene TRBJ2-7, with TRBD1 matching over 9 bases. The junction had 11 bases not matched to a gene; V was cut back by 4 bases and J by 7 bases. The germline V gene has CDR1 SGHNT and CDR2 YENEEA. CDR3 length equals 15 residues. CDR3 nucleotides: TGTGCCAGCAGCTCGGGGACAGGGAAGGCAAGGGAGCAGTACTTC. This translates into CASSSGTGKAREQYF. The whole variable domain, filled in from reference TRBV11-3 and TRBJ2-7, reads EAGVVQSPRYKIIEKKQPVAFWCNPISGHNTLYWYLQNLGQGPELLIRYENEEAVDDSQLPKDRFSAERLKGVDSTLKIQPAELGDSAVYLCASSSGTGKAREQYFGPGTRLTVT.

The chain couples TRBV11-2 to TRBJ2-7; D not resolved. V was pared by 0 bases and J by 2 bases, with 8 bases between. This CDR3 has 14 amino acids. Germline V gene data show CDR1 as SGHAT and CDR2 as FQNNGV. CDR3 in amino acids: CASSLDRLTYEQYF. The CDR3 DNA reads as TGTGCCAGCAGCTTAGATAGGTTAACCTACGAGCAGTACTTC.

The CDR3 sequence is CASSDGGASGSLSYEQYF. Here the CDR3 DNA reads TGTGCCAGCAGTGATGGGGGGGCTAGCGGGAGCCTCAGCTACGAGCAGTACTTC. This chain links TRBV25-1 with TRBJ2-7, with 10 bases fitting TRBD2. The CDR3 is 18 amino acids. The V segment lost 3 bases and the J segment 3 bases; nucleotides outside the gene matches: 14. Germline loops: CDR1 MGHDK, CDR2 SYGVNS.

The chain uses TRBV2 and TRBJ1-2; 9 nucleotides agree with TRBD1. The length of the CDR3 is 14 residues. With 7 bases clipped from V and 2 bases from J, the junction kept 5 bases outside the gene matches. From germline, CDR1 is SNHLY and CDR2 FYNNEI. This chain's CDR3 is CASNPGQGNYGYTF. For the CDR3, the DNA is TGTGCCAGCAACCCGGGACAGGGAAACTATGGCTACACCTTC.

To note about this clone: The germline gene is not matched at one end of the junction; a read error may be the cause. The V and J genes are TRBV2 and TRBJ2-3, with D perhaps matching TRBD1 or TRBD2 (5 bases each). From germline, CDR1 is SNHLY and CDR2 FYNNEI. This CDR3 contains 15 residues. CDR3 loop: CASREGTPNTDTQYF. CDR3 in DNA: TGTGCCAGCAGGGAAGGGACCCCTAACACAGATACGCAGTATTTT.

This chain uses TRBV7-2 with TRBJ2-7, with 12 nucleotides matching TRBD2. The CDR3 length is 14 residues. The V and J ends lost 6 bases and 3 bases, in that order; junction bases with no gene match: 3. Germline-derived CDR1 and CDR2 are SGHTA and FQGNSA. The CDR3 DNA is TGTGCCAGCAGTCCTAGCGGGAGGGACTACGAGCAGTACTTC. It encodes CASSPSGRDYEQYF.

Of note for this clone: Other nucleotide sequences in the sample specify the same CDR3. The V gene is TRBV7-2, the J gene TRBJ2-1, with TRBD2 matching 12 bases. The ends lost 5 bases at V and 2 bases at J; junction bases unmatched: 1. The CDR3 has 15 amino acids. The germline V gene encodes CDR1 SGHTA and CDR2 FQGNSA. CDR3 in amino acids: CASSRTSGAYNEQFF. DNA for the CDR3: TGTGCCAGCAGCAGGACTAGCGGGGCCTACAATGAGCAGTTCTTC.

The V call is TRBV19, the J call TRBJ2-1; TRBD1 agrees at 10 bases. Unmatched junction bases numbered 10, after V lost 10 bases and J lost 7 bases. CDR1 and CDR2 from the germline V gene are LNHDA and SQIVND (reference sequence). CDR3 length: 14 residues. The CDR3 here is CATGRDRGQNEQFF. For the CDR3, the DNA is TGTGCCACCGGCCGGGACAGGGGTCAGAATGAGCAGTTCTTC.

This clone was found a few times. This chain connects TRBV11-2 to TRBJ2-2; the D gene is possibly TRBD2 (6 bases). Germline V CDR1 and CDR2: SGHAT, FQNNGV. The germline V and J ends were trimmed by 5 bases and 5 bases, with 12 bases remaining between them. This CDR3 spans 14 amino acids. The CDR3 DNA follows: TGTGCCAGCAGCCAAGCGGGCAAGACCGGGGAGCTGTTTTTT. The encoded protein is CASSQAGKTGELFF.

The CDR3 loop reads CASRELVGNQPQHF. The CDR3, as DNA: TGTGCCAGCAGAGAACTTGTTGGCAATCAGCCCCAGCATTTT. The J gene is TRBJ1-5, the V gene TRBV2; D not certain. V was pared by 6 bases and J by 2 bases, with 11 bases between. The germline V gene encodes CDR1 SNHLY and CDR2 FYNNEI. The CDR3 length is 14 residues.

The rearrangement uses TRBV5-4 and TRBJ2-7; D call uncertain. The CDR3 is 14 residues long. V lost 2 bases and J lost 2, with 11 bases in between. CDR1 is SGHNT, CDR2 YYREEE, per germline (reference sequence). CDR3 in DNA: TGTGCCAGCAGCTTAGGTCTGCCCCCCTACGAGCAGTACTTC. The encoded protein is CASSLGLPPYEQYF.

The chain recombines TRBV7-2 with TRBJ1-4; 9 bases map to TRBD1. Germline trimming cut 6 bases from V and 8 bases from J; bases unmatched to any gene: 4. Germline-derived CDR1 and CDR2 are SGHTA and FQGNSA. The CDR3 extends over 13 amino acids. The CDR3 DNA is TGTGCCAGCAGGGGACAGGGCGTAGAAAAACTGTTTTTT. Encoded protein: CASRGQGVEKLFF. The variable domain in full, completed from reference TRBV7-2 and TRBJ1-4, reads GAGVSQSPSNKVTEKGKDVELRCDPISGHTALYWYRQSLGQGLEFLIYFQGNSAPDKSGLPSDRFSAERTGGSVSTLTIQRTQQEDSAVYLCASRGQGVEKLFFGSGTQLSVL.

Note on this clone: Other DNA sequences within the sample encode an identical CDR3. This chain links TRBV5-1 with TRBJ2-5; 9 positions agree with TRBD2. V was clipped by 2 bases and J by 5 bases; unmatched bases: 4. CDR1 is SGHRS and CDR2 is YFSETQ in the germline V gene. The CDR3 has 14 amino acids. The CDR3 spells CASSLGTSLETQYF. The CDR3 region has the DNA TGCGCCAGCAGCTTAGGGACTAGCTTGGAGACCCAGTACTTC.

This clone was detected only a few times. V gene TRBV30 combines with J gene TRBJ1-5; D perhaps matches TRBD1 (6 bases). CDR1 GTSNPN and CDR2 SVGIG come from the germline V gene (reference sequence). Deletions cut 1 base from V and 1 base from J, with 8 bases between. This CDR3 comprises 14 residues. This chain's CDR3 is CAWSEGGSNQPQHF. As DNA, the CDR3 is TGTGCCTGGAGTGAGGGGGGCAGCAATCAGCCCCAGCATTTT.

The rearrangement uses TRBV6-1 and TRBJ1-1, with 8 bases identical to TRBD1. J lost 8 bases, V lost 6 bases, and 11 bases had no gene match. The germline CDR1 and CDR2 sequences are MNHNS and SASEGT. The CDR3 loop spans 14 amino acids. CDR3 in DNA: TGTGCCAGCAGCCTGACCGGGACAGGTACCGAAGCTTTCTTT. Translation: CASSLTGTGTEAFF.